This record covers a single T cell receptor (beta chain). The specificity of this receptor is unknown. No qualities accompany the bases; no much larger clone lies one base away. The CDR3 regions of human TCRbeta chains were analyzed by immunosequencing. For the original study's pipeline: TCRs in the repertoires were compared against a reference library of SARS-CoV-2-specific TCRs that had been generated with the MIRA antigen-specificity platform. Breadth was defined as the fraction of unique TCRs that were SARS-CoV-2-associated. Depth was defined as the fraction of total T cells that were SARS-CoV-2-associated. Using the MIRA data, every spike-specific TCR was mapped to the spike region that the TCR reacted to and assigned to either a CD4 or a CD8 class. Log10-transformed breadth and depth values were compared by one-way ANOVA with Sidak's multiple comparisons tests. Entries here come from immuneACCESS through TCRdb and include only in-frame sequences with V and J called. Some clones fail to appear in such tables; in the studies checked, an unresolved V gene covers under half of the shortfall, and the cause of the remainder is unknown. The V and J calls and clone size come from that table; D and trimming were worked out from the DNA. The table for this sample lists 150,000 or so clones; 88% of them were counted only once. The top ten clonotypes cover roughly 5.5% of the sample.

This record comes from a study of T cell responses to AZD1222 COVID-19 vaccine listed by TCRdb under 2021. In the study overall: Because spike-specific TCR depth and breadth did not differ between the two schedules, AZD1222 recipients who got a second dose at roughly 4 weeks were pooled with those who got a second dose at roughly 12 weeks. Trial participants were enrolled by age into subgroups of 18-55, 56-69 and 70-plus years, and around 140, 26 and 57 TCR-sequenced participants, respectively, were included in these subgroups. TCR sequencing covered about 230 trial participants: 200 to 220 given two doses of AZD1222 and approximately 25 given two doses of MenACWY control vaccine.

Compared with germline, V lacks 4 bases and J lacks 6 bases; bases without a gene match: 18. CDR1 MDHEN and CDR2 SYDVKM were looked up in the germline V gene. The CDR3 starts with the cysteine, ends with the phenylalanine, and has 17 residues. The entry retains the CDR3 DNA only, 51 bases that are in frame from base 1. On the study overall, not on this receptor specifically: Because no day 14 peak-response samples were available, the repertoires could be characterized only after the peak T cell response. Reportedly, almost half of the unique spike-specific TCRs recognized epitopes lying outside the regions that are mutated in the B.1.351 and B.1.1.7 variants. Participants were mostly white British, with more females than males. The authors suggested clonal diversity may have been underestimated. In the small 56-69-year group, the increase in depth fell short of significance, most likely because of low power. Spike-specific TCR breadth and depth rose significantly after two AZD1222 doses compared with day 0 and with MenACWY recipients. Conclusions about previously exposed vaccinees are limited because only six or seven AZD1222 recipients were SARS-CoV-2 seropositive at baseline. The vaccine-associated CD4 TCRs covered the entire spike protein, and the dominant responses fell in regions 160-218 and 743-854.

The time point tag for this specimen amounts to: baseline before first vaccination. Samples from vaccinated people were obtained from the UK trials COV001 and COV002, which included a single-blind randomized controlled phase 2/3 trial of AZD1222 (ChAdOx1 nCoV-19) in healthy adults. For TCRbeta chain sequencing, PBMC samples from trial participants were taken at day 0 and at day 28 after the second dose. The receptor chain draws on TRBV28 and TRBJ2-7, and 7 junction bases match TRBD2. Source: peripheral blood, taken on day 0 of AZD1222 vaccination. The sequence was collected from an adult in good health. The CDR3 has the sequence CASSSLLGGRGGLEQYF. The nucleotide sequence is TGTGCCAGCAGTTCCCTTTTGGGAGGGCGGGGAGGTCTCGAGCAGTACTTC.